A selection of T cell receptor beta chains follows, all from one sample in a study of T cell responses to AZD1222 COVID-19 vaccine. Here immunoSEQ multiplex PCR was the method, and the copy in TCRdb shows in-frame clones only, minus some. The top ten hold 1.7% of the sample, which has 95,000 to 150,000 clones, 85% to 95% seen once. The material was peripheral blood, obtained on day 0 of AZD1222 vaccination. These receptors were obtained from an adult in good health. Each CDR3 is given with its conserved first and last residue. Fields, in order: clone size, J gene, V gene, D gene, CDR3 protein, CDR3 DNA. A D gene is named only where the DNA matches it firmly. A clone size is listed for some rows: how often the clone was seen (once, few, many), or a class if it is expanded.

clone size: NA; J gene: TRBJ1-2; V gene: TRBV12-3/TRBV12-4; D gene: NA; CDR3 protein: CASTPRANYGYTF; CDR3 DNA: TGTGCCAGCACCCCCAGGGCTAACTATGGCTACACCTTC
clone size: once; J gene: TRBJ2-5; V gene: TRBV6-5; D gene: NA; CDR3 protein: CASSPRGETQYF; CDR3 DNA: TGTGCCAGCAGCCCCAGGGGAGAGACCCAGTACTTC
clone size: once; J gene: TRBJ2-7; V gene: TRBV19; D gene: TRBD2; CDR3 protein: CASSIKWLAGAYEQYF; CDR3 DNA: TGTGCCAGTAGTATAAAGTGGCTAGCGGGGGCCTACGAGCAGTACTTC
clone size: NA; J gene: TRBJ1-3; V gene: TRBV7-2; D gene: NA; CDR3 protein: CASSGTLGRISGNTIYF; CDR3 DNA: TGTGCCAGCAGCGGTACCCTGGGACGGATCTCTGGAAACACCATATATTTT
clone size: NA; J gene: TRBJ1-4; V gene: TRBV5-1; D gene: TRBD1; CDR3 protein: CASSLGQGVSNEKLFF; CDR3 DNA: TGCGCCAGCAGCTTAGGACAGGGGGTTTCCAATGAAAAACTGTTTTTT
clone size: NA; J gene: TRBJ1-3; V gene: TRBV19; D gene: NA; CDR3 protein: CASSDRTVRIPGNTIYF; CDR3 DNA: TGTGCCAGTAGTGATCGGACAGTCCGAATACCTGGAAACACCATATATTTT
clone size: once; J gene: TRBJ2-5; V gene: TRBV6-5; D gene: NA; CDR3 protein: CASSYGGSIRETQYF; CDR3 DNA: TGTGCCAGCAGTTACGGGGGGTCCATTCGGGAGACCCAGTACTTC
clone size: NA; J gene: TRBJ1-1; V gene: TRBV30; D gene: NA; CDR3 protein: CAWSVGFGEAFF; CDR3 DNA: TGTGCCTGGAGTGTAGGTTTCGGTGAAGCTTTCTTT
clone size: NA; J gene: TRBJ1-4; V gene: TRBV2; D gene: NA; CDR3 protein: CASTPLATTNEKLFF; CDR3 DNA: TGTGCCAGCACCCCCTTGGCAACAACTAATGAAAAACTGTTTTTT
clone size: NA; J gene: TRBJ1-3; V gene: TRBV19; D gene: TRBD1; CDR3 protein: CATTDRGLSFSGNTIYF; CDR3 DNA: TGTGCCACTACGGACAGGGGCCTCTCTTTCTCTGGAAACACCATATATTTT
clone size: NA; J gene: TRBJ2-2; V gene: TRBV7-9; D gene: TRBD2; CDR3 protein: CASSSILAGENTGELFF; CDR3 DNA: TGTGCCAGCAGCTCCATCCTAGCGGGAGAAAACACCGGGGAGCTGTTTTTT
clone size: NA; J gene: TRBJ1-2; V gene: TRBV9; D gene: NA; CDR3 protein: CASSVLAVNNYGYTF; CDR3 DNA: TGTGCCAGCAGCGTATTGGCGGTGAATAACTATGGCTACACCTTC
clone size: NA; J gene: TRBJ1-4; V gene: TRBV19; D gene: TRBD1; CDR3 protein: CASSMDRGQKLFF; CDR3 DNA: TGTGCCAGTAGTATGGACAGGGGGCAAAAACTGTTTTTT
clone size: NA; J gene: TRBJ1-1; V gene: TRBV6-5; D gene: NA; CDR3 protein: CASSYSAGRTEAFF; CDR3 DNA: TGTGCCAGCAGTTACTCAGCAGGGCGTACTGAAGCTTTCTTT
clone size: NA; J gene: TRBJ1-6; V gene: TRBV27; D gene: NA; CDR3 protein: CASSWGRGGSPLHF; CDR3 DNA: TGTGCCAGCAGTTGGGGCCGGGGTGGGTCACCCCTCCACTTT
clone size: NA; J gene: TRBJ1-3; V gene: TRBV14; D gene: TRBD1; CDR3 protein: CASSPGDRRSAGNTIYF; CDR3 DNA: TGTGCCAGCAGCCCCGGGGACAGGCGGTCGGCTGGAAACACCATATATTTT
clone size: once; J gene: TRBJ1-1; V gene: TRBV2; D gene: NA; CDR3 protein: CASSNSLAFF; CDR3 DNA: TGTGCCAGCAGTAATTCGTTGGCTTTCTTT
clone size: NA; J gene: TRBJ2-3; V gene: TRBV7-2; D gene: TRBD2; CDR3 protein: CASSLAASGFTDTQYF; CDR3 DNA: TGTGCCAGCAGCTTAGCGGCTAGCGGGTTCACAGATACGCAGTATTTT
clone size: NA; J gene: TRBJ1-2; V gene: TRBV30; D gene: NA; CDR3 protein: CAWSFIYGYTF; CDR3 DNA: TGTGCCTGGAGCTTCATCTATGGCTACACCTTC
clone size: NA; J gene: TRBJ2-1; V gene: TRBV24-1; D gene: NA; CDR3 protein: CATSDETGQHNEQFF; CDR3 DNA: TGTGCCACCAGTGATGAAACGGGACAACACAATGAGCAGTTCTTC
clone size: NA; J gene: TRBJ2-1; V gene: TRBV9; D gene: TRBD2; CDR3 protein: CASSVGGGASSHEQFF; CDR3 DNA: TGTGCCAGCAGCGTAGGCGGGGGGGCTTCTAGCCATGAGCAGTTCTTC
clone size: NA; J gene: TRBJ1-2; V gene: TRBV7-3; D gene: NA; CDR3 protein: CASSEAAEGLGYGYTF; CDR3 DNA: TGTGCCAGCAGCGAGGCAGCCGAGGGGCTAGGCTATGGCTACACCTTC
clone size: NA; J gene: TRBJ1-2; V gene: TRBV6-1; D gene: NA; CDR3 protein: CASSEAEGVANYGYTF; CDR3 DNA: TGTGCCAGCAGTGAAGCAGAAGGGGTGGCCAACTATGGCTACACCTTC
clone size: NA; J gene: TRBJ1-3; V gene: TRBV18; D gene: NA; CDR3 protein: CASSPPSLGLLSGNTIYF; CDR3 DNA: TGTGCCAGCTCACCACCCAGCCTTGGACTTCTCTCTGGAAACACCATATATTTT
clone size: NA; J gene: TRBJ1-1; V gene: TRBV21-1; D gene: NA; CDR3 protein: CASSKAKFWTAANTEAFF; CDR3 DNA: TGTGCCAGCAGCAAAGCAAAATTTTGGACAGCAGCCAACACTGAAGCTTTCTTT
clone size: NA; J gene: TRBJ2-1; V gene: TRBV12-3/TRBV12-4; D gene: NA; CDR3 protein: CASSLRTFYEQFF; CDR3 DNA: TGTGCCAGCAGTTTAAGGACTTTTTATGAGCAGTTCTTC
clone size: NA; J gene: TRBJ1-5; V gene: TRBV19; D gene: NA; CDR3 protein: CASSIDLRQPQHF; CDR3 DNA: TGTGCCAGTAGTATAGATCTACGACAGCCCCAGCATTTT
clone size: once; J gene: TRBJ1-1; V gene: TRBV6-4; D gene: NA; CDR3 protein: CASRMQGDTEAFF; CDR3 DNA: TGTGCCAGCAGAATGCAGGGAGACACTGAAGCTTTCTTT
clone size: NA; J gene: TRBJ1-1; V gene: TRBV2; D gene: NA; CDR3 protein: CASSGETNTEAFF; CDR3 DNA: TGTGCCAGCAGTGGGGAAACGAACACTGAAGCTTTCTTT